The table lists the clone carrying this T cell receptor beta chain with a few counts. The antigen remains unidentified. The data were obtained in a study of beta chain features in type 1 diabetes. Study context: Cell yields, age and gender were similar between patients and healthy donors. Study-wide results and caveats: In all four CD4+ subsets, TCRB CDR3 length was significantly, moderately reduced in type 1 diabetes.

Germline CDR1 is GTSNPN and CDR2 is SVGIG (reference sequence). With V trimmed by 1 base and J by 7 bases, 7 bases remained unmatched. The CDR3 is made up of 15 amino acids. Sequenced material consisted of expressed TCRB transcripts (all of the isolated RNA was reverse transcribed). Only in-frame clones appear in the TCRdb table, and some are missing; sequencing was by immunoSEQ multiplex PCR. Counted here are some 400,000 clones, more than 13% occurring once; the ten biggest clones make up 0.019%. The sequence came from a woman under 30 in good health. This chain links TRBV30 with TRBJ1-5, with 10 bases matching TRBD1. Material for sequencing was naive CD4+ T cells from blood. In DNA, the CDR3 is TGTGCCTGGAGTGAAGGGACAGGGGTTTCGCAGCCCCAGCATTTT. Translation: CAWSEGTGVSQPQHF.